This T cell receptor (beta chain) was recovered during a study of blood T cell repertoires in COVID-19. Study-level background: PBMCs, B-cell-depleted T cells, or T cells provided the cDNA or gDNA that made up the material.

Germline V gene data show CDR1 as WSHSY and CDR2 as SAAADI. The CDR3 extends over 15 amino acids. V lost 3 bases and J lost 2, with 13 bases in between. Original processing methods: Scientists estimated how many nucleated cells there were by amplifying reference gene primers. Sequencing was performed with immunoSEQ multiplex PCR; in TCRdb, only in-frame clones are kept and a portion is missing. V and J calls and clone size come straight from that table; D and trimming were deduced from the DNA. Here the sample spans some 360,000 clones, more than 75% being singletons. J is TRBJ2-5 and V is TRBV10-2; weak D call: TRBD1 (6 bases). The source material was peripheral blood. The source is a woman aged 55-70 years with COVID-19, enrolled during active disease. CDR3 amino acids: CASSDAGTKQETQYF. CDR3 nucleotides: TGCGCCAGCAGTGACGCAGGGACAAAACAAGAGACCCAGTACTTC.